Listed below are T cell receptor beta chains from one sample, sequenced in a study of blood T cell repertoires in COVID-19. Here immunoSEQ multiplex PCR was the method, and the copy in TCRdb shows in-frame clones only, minus some. This sample has around 60,000 clones, with about 77% found just once. The sequencing input was peripheral blood. These TCRs come from a human donor in a cohort sampled during active COVID-19. CDR3s include the opening cysteine and the closing phenylalanine or tryptophan. The order of the fields is V gene, D gene, clone size, J gene, CDR3 DNA, CDR3 protein. The D gene is left open where the match is weak. The size of a clone is reported for some rows only, either as once, few or many, or as a class for expanded clones.

v_call: TRBV11-2
d_call: TRBD1
clone_size: .
j_call: TRBJ2-5
cdr3_nt: TGTGCCAGCAGCTTAGATAGACAGGGGGGGTTCGAGACCCAGTACTTC
cdr3_aa: CASSLDRQGGFETQYF

v_call: TRBV2
d_call: TRBD1
clone_size: .
j_call: TRBJ2-7
cdr3_nt: TGTGCCAGCATCAGACAGGGGGAGAGGTACGAGCAGTACTTC
cdr3_aa: CASIRQGERYEQYF

v_call: TRBV25-1
d_call: .
clone_size: once
j_call: TRBJ2-2
cdr3_nt: TGTGCCAGCAGTGAATCAGGCCGGAACACCGGGGAGCTGTTTTTT
cdr3_aa: CASSESGRNTGELFF

v_call: TRBV11-2
d_call: TRBD2
clone_size: few
j_call: TRBJ2-1
cdr3_nt: TGTGCCAGCAGCTTAGATGGGACTAGCTATGAGCAGTTCTTC
cdr3_aa: CASSLDGTSYEQFF

v_call: TRBV7-2
d_call: TRBD2
clone_size: .
j_call: TRBJ2-7
cdr3_nt: TGTGCCAGCAGCTTAGGACTAGCGGGGGGGCGGAGCTACGAGCAGTACTTC
cdr3_aa: CASSLGLAGGRSYEQYF

v_call: TRBV4-2
d_call: TRBD2
clone_size: once
j_call: TRBJ2-3
cdr3_nt: TGTGCCAGCAGCCAAGTAGCGGGAGGTTGGACAGATACGCAGTATTTT
cdr3_aa: CASSQVAGGWTDTQYF

v_call: TRBV29-1
d_call: TRBD2
clone_size: .
j_call: TRBJ2-5
cdr3_nt: TGCAGCGTTGAAGATTCAGGGACTAGCGTATCTGAGACCCAGTACTTC
cdr3_aa: CSVEDSGTSVSETQYF

v_call: TRBV7-2
d_call: .
clone_size: .
j_call: TRBJ2-1
cdr3_nt: TGTGCCAGCAGCTTGCTCAGCTCCTACAATGAGCAGTTCTTC
cdr3_aa: CASSLLSSYNEQFF

v_call: TRBV11-2
d_call: .
clone_size: .
j_call: TRBJ1-1
cdr3_nt: TGTGCCAGCAGCTTTCACCTCGGAGGGTTGAACACTGAAGCTTTCTTT
cdr3_aa: CASSFHLGGLNTEAFF

v_call: TRBV7-2
d_call: .
clone_size: .
j_call: TRBJ2-1
cdr3_nt: TGTGCCAGCAGCTTAGGGGCGAGCTCCTACAATGAGCAGTTCTTC
cdr3_aa: CASSLGASSYNEQFF

v_call: TRBV19
d_call: .
clone_size: .
j_call: TRBJ1-4
cdr3_nt: TGTGCCAGTGGGAGCCTTACTAATGAAAAACTGTTTTTT
cdr3_aa: CASGSLTNEKLFF

v_call: TRBV6-6
d_call: .
clone_size: .
j_call: TRBJ1-3
cdr3_nt: TGTGCCAGCAGTTACGGCCCCGCCTCTGGAAACACCATATATTTT
cdr3_aa: CASSYGPASGNTIYF

v_call: TRBV4-1
d_call: .
clone_size: .
j_call: TRBJ1-2
cdr3_nt: TGCGCCAGCAGCCAAGTGACAAACTATGGCTACACCTTC
cdr3_aa: CASSQVTNYGYTF

v_call: TRBV12-5
d_call: TRBD2
clone_size: .
j_call: TRBJ2-7
cdr3_nt: TGTGCTAGTGGCAAACCTAGCGGAGTCTACGAGCAGTACTTC
cdr3_aa: CASGKPSGVYEQYF

v_call: TRBV7-6
d_call: .
clone_size: .
j_call: TRBJ2-2
cdr3_nt: TGTGCCAGCAGCTTAGTGGTTTTTTTAACCGGGACTGCGAACACCGGGGAGCTGTTTTTT
cdr3_aa: CASSLVVFLTGTANTGELFF

v_call: TRBV10-3
d_call: .
clone_size: .
j_call: TRBJ1-5
cdr3_nt: TGTGCCATCAGTGAAGGAGGGACCCGCAATCAGCCCCAGCATTTT
cdr3_aa: CAISEGGTRNQPQHF

v_call: TRBV10-1
d_call: .
clone_size: .
j_call: TRBJ1-2
cdr3_nt: TGCGCCAGCAGCCCCGACAGAAACTATGGCTACACCTTC
cdr3_aa: CASSPDRNYGYTF

v_call: TRBV5-5
d_call: .
clone_size: .
j_call: TRBJ2-1
cdr3_nt: TGTGCCAGCAGCAACCGAGATTCCAATGAGCAGTTCTTC
cdr3_aa: CASSNRDSNEQFF

v_call: TRBV5-1
d_call: TRBD1
clone_size: .
j_call: TRBJ2-7
cdr3_nt: TGCGCCAGCGGCCCGGGACAGGGTTTCTACGAGCAGTACTTC
cdr3_aa: CASGPGQGFYEQYF

v_call: TRBV9
d_call: TRBD1
clone_size: .
j_call: TRBJ1-4
cdr3_nt: TGTGCCAGCAGCCCGGGACAGATTAATGAAAAACTGTTTTTT
cdr3_aa: CASSPGQINEKLFF

v_call: TRBV7-2
d_call: TRBD1
clone_size: few
j_call: TRBJ1-5
cdr3_nt: TGTGCCAGCAGCTTAGAGGGGACAGATCAGCCCCAGCATTTT
cdr3_aa: CASSLEGTDQPQHF

v_call: TRBV6-6
d_call: .
clone_size: .
j_call: TRBJ2-2
cdr3_nt: TGTGCCAGCAGTCTTCTTGGGGCAGGGCAGAACACCGGGGAGCTGTTTTTT
cdr3_aa: CASSLLGAGQNTGELFF

v_call: TRBV6-5
d_call: .
clone_size: .
j_call: TRBJ1-1
cdr3_nt: TGTGCCAGCAGGCAGTTTATTGGGGGGAGCACTGAAGCTTTCTTT
cdr3_aa: CASRQFIGGSTEAFF

v_call: TRBV7-9
d_call: TRBD1
clone_size: .
j_call: TRBJ1-2
cdr3_nt: TGTGCCAGCAGCTTGACAGGGACGCTGAACTATGGCTACACCTTC
cdr3_aa: CASSLTGTLNYGYTF

v_call: TRBV5-1
d_call: .
clone_size: few
j_call: TRBJ2-3
cdr3_nt: TGCGCCAGCAGCTTGGAGGGACACAACACAGATACGCAGTATTTT
cdr3_aa: CASSLEGHNTDTQYF

v_call: TRBV5-6
d_call: TRBD1
clone_size: few
j_call: TRBJ2-6
cdr3_nt: TGTGCCAGCAGCTGGGGACAGGCTCGTTACTCTGGGGCCAACGTCCTGACTTTC
cdr3_aa: CASSWGQARYSGANVLTF

v_call: TRBV5-1
d_call: TRBD2
clone_size: .
j_call: TRBJ2-6
cdr3_nt: TGCGCCAGCAGACCCCCAGCGGGAATGGTTGGGGCCAACGTCCTGACTTTC
cdr3_aa: CASRPPAGMVGANVLTF

v_call: TRBV18
d_call: TRBD1
clone_size: .
j_call: TRBJ1-6
cdr3_nt: TGTGCCAGCTCACCGAGGGGGCGCGATTCACCCCTCCACTTT
cdr3_aa: CASSPRGRDSPLHF

v_call: TRBV5-1
d_call: TRBD1
clone_size: .
j_call: TRBJ1-4
cdr3_nt: TGCGCCAGCAATAATGGGACAGGGGCTGGTAATGAAAAACTGTTTTTT
cdr3_aa: CASNNGTGAGNEKLFF

v_call: TRBV9
d_call: .
clone_size: .
j_call: TRBJ2-2
cdr3_nt: TGTGCCAGCAGCCCCTACACCGGGGAGCTGTTTTTT
cdr3_aa: CASSPYTGELFF

v_call: TRBV7-2
d_call: .
clone_size: .
j_call: TRBJ2-7
cdr3_nt: TGTGCCAGCAGCTTTGGTTTTATGGGCTCCGAGCAGTACTTC
cdr3_aa: CASSFGFMGSEQYF

v_call: TRBV5-6
d_call: .
clone_size: .
j_call: TRBJ2-7
cdr3_nt: TGTGCCAGCAGCTTGGAGGGGGGGTCCAGGTTCTACGAGCAGTACTTC
cdr3_aa: CASSLEGGSRFYEQYF

v_call: TRBV2
d_call: .
clone_size: few
j_call: TRBJ2-7
cdr3_nt: TGTGCCAGCAACCTAGAGCGGCGCACAACACTAGAGCAGTACTTC
cdr3_aa: CASNLERRTTLEQYF

v_call: TRBV7-8
d_call: .
clone_size: .
j_call: TRBJ1-2
cdr3_nt: TGTGCCAGCAGCCGGGACATCTATGGCTACACCTTC
cdr3_aa: CASSRDIYGYTF

v_call: TRBV13
d_call: TRBD1
clone_size: many
j_call: TRBJ2-7
cdr3_nt: TGTGCCAGCAGCCTCGACAGGGGGCGCGCCGAGCAGTACTTC
cdr3_aa: CASSLDRGRAEQYF

v_call: TRBV5-4
d_call: TRBD2
clone_size: few
j_call: TRBJ2-7
cdr3_nt: TGTGCCAGCAGCCCAGGGACTAGCAACTACGAGCAGTACTTC
cdr3_aa: CASSPGTSNYEQYF

v_call: TRBV3-1/TRBV3-2
d_call: .
clone_size: .
j_call: TRBJ1-6
cdr3_nt: TGTGCCAGCAGCCCCCAATTAGGACAAGCTTCACCCCTCCACTTT
cdr3_aa: CASSPQLGQASPLHF

v_call: TRBV15
d_call: TRBD1
clone_size: .
j_call: TRBJ1-2
cdr3_nt: TGTGCCACCTCCGAGGACAGGGGATTGTCCTATGGCTACACCTTC
cdr3_aa: CATSEDRGLSYGYTF

v_call: TRBV28
d_call: .
clone_size: few
j_call: TRBJ1-1
cdr3_nt: TGTGCCAGCACTTTACAGGGAGAAGCTTTCTTT
cdr3_aa: CASTLQGEAFF

v_call: TRBV6-5
d_call: TRBD2
clone_size: .
j_call: TRBJ2-7
cdr3_nt: TGTGCCAGCAGTTACTCGGGGGGGGGCTACGAGCAGTACTTC
cdr3_aa: CASSYSGGGYEQYF